This TCR beta chain appears in the sequencing data of a study of T cell clusters in autoimmune cytopenias (dated by TCRdb to the late 2010s). With respect to the entire study: Among healthy donor controls, the mean age was approximately 56 years, the median age was about 60 years, and about 50% of the roughly 40 were female. The median TRB sequencing depth was about 50,000 reads per sample, and the median number of distinct TRB clonotypes was approximately 2,000 per sample. TRB and IGH repertoires from peripheral blood were sequenced in autoimmune cytopenia patients at active disease and during treatment follow-up, with healthy, CLL and autoimmune hepatitis controls included alongside. The study was designed to test whether a disease-specific immune repertoire signature usable as a blood-based biomarker is carried by autoimmune cytopenia patients. For primary cytopenia, the controls were fewer than 30 age-matched healthy donors, and for secondary cytopenia, the controls were 14 age-matched CLL patients. Autoimmune hepatitis repertoires were compared with those of some 25 age- and sex-matched healthy donors.

A note on this clonotype: Its antigen has not been determined.

Per sample, roughly 240 ng of peripheral blood genomic DNA, approximately 37,500 genome equivalents, was used for TRB amplification. CDR1 is given as SGHAT and CDR2 as FQNNGV, both from the germline V gene. The CDR3, from cysteine to phenylalanine, totals 13 residues. DNA was not recorded. Here is what the overall study found, with its caveats: In the comparison of secondary cytopenia with CLL, the cluster-lack signature was not observed, apparently because the dominant lymphoma-associated repertoire masked the signature. The T cell clusters were defined only in silico, and the functional role of the clusters was left to be validated experimentally. A lack of physiological T cell clusters in primary autoimmune cytopenia patients was suggested by GLIPH, as 51 clusters were found to be exclusive to healthy donors versus about 16 exclusive to patients. Healthy donors had almost three times as many exclusive TRB clusters as active autoimmune hepatitis patients, a finding consistent with an autoimmunity-wide signature. TRB repertoire shifts, with less even repertoires in secondary cytopenia and CLL, mostly reflected lymphoma bias rather than autoimmunity.

TRB rearrangements were amplified by multiplex PCR following a touch-down protocol, with the TRB-A and TRB-B primer pools mixed in one tube. Illumina adapters and sample indices were added to the amplicons through two consecutive PCR reactions using Phusion HS II polymerase. After gel purification with the NucleoSpin Gel and PCR Clean-up kit, the amplicons were quantified by Qubit and checked for quality on an Agilent 2100 Bioanalyzer. Sequencing of the libraries was performed on an Illumina MiSeq with 600-cycle, single-indexed, paired-end runs. The original pipeline was this. MiXCR version 2.1.12 with the default MiXCR reference library was used to align and assemble TRB reads. A clone was defined by each unique CDR3 nucleotide sequence, and analysis was restricted to productive sequences with at least two reads. Alpha-parameterized diversity profiles (alpha 0 to 5), including the Shannon (alpha 1) and Simpson (alpha 2) indices, were computed with an R script to assess repertoire diversity. The tcR package was used to compute combinatorial TRB VJ usage, which was then compared between cohorts by principal component analysis with ade4. Using GLIPH, TCRbeta CDR3s were clustered on pairs of cohorts matched for age and read depth, and a Wilcoxon test was used to compare cluster frequencies. With the reads reprocessed by TCRdb, a single entry stands for each CDR3 protein sequence and no DNA is reported. TCRdb's processing, not the authors' own work, is the source of the V and J calls. The table for this sample shows several thousand distinct CDR3 sequences. Of the sample, around 29% is held by the ten largest clones.

Another study also made use of these data, one on T cell repertoires in aging, cancer and after chemotherapy. That second publication adds: Donors spanned six age groups from 30 or younger to 70 or older, with at least three individuals per group. Control TCR repertoires from healthy donors were recorded across several months to years, and re-sampling revealed clear clonal overlap. Several million TCR reads were contained in the full dataset. Significantly lower blood TCR diversity and higher clonality were observed in untreated patients with hematological or solid cancers than in age-matched healthy donors. In healthy donors, the drop in TCR diversity with age came mainly from a loss of richness, whereas in cancer patients a loss of evenness also played a part. Median generation probability increased over the chemotherapy interval in both cancer cohorts, suggesting repertoire reconstitution through rebound thymic output. According to the authors, the repertoire data do not allow conclusions to be drawn about immunological memory after chemotherapy. The study profiled peripheral blood TCR beta repertoires from healthy donors and cancer patients to examine immunoaging and T cell reconstitution after chemotherapy. The cohort comprised around 220 cancer patients, 90 to 94 with hematological and 110 to 130 with solid cancers, plus 95 healthy donors as a reference group. Processing of the TRB sequences was carried out with MiXCR versions 2.12 and 3.0.5. Shannon diversity, evenness, clonality (one minus evenness), and alpha-parameterized diversity profiles from alpha 0 to 5 were included as repertoire metrics. Generation probabilities of clones in paired pre- and post-chemotherapy samples were computed with the IGoR algorithm.

The TCR was taken from a human donor in good health. In this chain, TRBV11-2 is recombined with TRBJ2-5. Material: peripheral blood. The CDR3 is CASSLEVASSQYF.